Listed below are T cell receptor beta chains from one sample, sequenced in a study of CD8 T cells in Susac syndrome. TCRdb recomputed calls from the immunoSEQ multiplex PCR reads with MiXCR, one row per CDR3 protein. The sample carries about 430,000 distinct CDR3 sequences, around 85% recorded once. The specimen sequenced was CD8+ T cells from PBMCs. The receptors were gathered from a human donor with multiple sclerosis. Each CDR3 is given with its conserved first and last residue. D genes are given only for firm matches. Only some rows state a clone size, as once, few, many or a class for expanded clones.

D gene	clone size	J gene	V gene	CDR3 DNA	CDR3 protein
-	-	TRBJ1-1	TRBV9	TGTGCCAGCAGCGTAGGATGGTCGGGATACACTGAAGCTTTCTTT	CASSVGWSGYTEAFF
-	-	TRBJ2-6	TRBV5-4	TGTGCCAGCGGTAAAGCGGGACATAGCTCTGGGGCCAACGTCCTGACTTTC	CASGKAGHSSGANVLTF
TRBD1	-	TRBJ1-1	TRBV2	TGTGCCAGCAGTTGGGACAGGGAGTCAGGGGTCACTGAAGCTTTCTTT	CASSWDRESGVTEAFF
-	-	TRBJ2-5	TRBV27	TGTGCCAGCAGTTTTGGTATTGAGGAGACCCAGTACTTC	CASSFGIEETQYF
TRBD1	-	TRBJ2-3	TRBV7-3	TGTGCCAGCAGCTCGACAGGGTACACAGATACGCAGTATTTT	CASSSTGYTDTQYF
-	-	TRBJ1-1	TRBV4-1	TGCGCCAGCAGCCAAGATTTCGAGAACACTGAAGCTTTCTTT	CASSQDFENTEAFF
-	-	TRBJ2-2	TRBV30	TGTGCCTGGAGTGTAGGTTCGGGCACCGGGGAGCTGTTTTTT	CAWSVGSGTGELFF
-	-	TRBJ1-3	TRBV4-1	TGCGCCAGCAGCCAAGACCTGGGAGGAAACACCATATATTTT	CASSQDLGGNTIYF
TRBD1	-	TRBJ1-1	TRBV30	TGTGCCTGGAGTACTGGGACAGGGACTGAAGCTTTCTTT	CAWSTGTGTEAFF
TRBD2	-	TRBJ2-5	TRBV20-1	TGCAGTGCTAGAGATCTTACTAGCGGGAGGGCCGCGGAGACCCAGTACTTC	CSARDLTSGRAAETQYF
TRBD2	-	TRBJ2-1	TRBV7-6	TGTGCCAGCAGCGGGGGGGAACTAGCGGGGGCCCACAATGAGCAGTTCTTC	CASSGGELAGAHNEQFF
-	-	TRBJ2-4	TRBV5-4	TGTGCCAGCAGCTTGATGCCTTCCGCCGCCAAAAACATTCAGTACTTC	CASSLMPSAAKNIQYF
-	-	TRBJ1-2	TRBV4-1	TGCGCCAGCGGCCCAAGTATTTTTGGAGGCTACACCTTC	CASGPSIFGGYTF
TRBD1	-	TRBJ2-5	TRBV18	TGTGCCAGCTCACCAGAGACAGGGGAAGAGACCCAGTACTTC	CASSPETGEETQYF
TRBD1	-	TRBJ2-7	TRBV10-3	TGTGCCATCATCCTTCGCCGGGACAGGGTTTTCAACGAGCAGTACTTC	CAIILRRDRVFNEQYF
-	once	TRBJ2-7	TRBV19	TGTGCCACGGGGACGGCCGTCTCCTACGAGCAGTACTTC	CATGTAVSYEQYF
-	-	TRBJ2-7	TRBV27	TGTGCCAGCAGTTTATCCGGAGGGGGCAGGACGGACGAGCAGTACTTC	CASSLSGGGRTDEQYF
TRBD2	-	TRBJ2-1	TRBV2	TGTGCCAGCAGTGATGATTCTAGCGGGAGCCGACCGGATATATACAATGAGCAGTTCTTC	CASSDDSSGSRPDIYNEQFF
-	-	TRBJ2-7	TRBV30	TGTGCCTGGAAGGGGCACAGGACCTACGAGCAGTACTTC	CAWKGHRTYEQYF
-	-	TRBJ1-2	TRBV7-9	TGTGCCAGCAGCATATGGCCCACGAGGGGCTACACCTTC	CASSIWPTRGYTF
-	-	TRBJ2-5	TRBV29-1	TGCAGCGTTGGTTTTAGGGACACCGTGAGGACCCAGTACTTC	CSVGFRDTVRTQYF
TRBD1	-	TRBJ2-7	TRBV6-1	TGTGCCAGCCACTTGGGGACAGGACGTCTCGAGCAGTACTTC	CASHLGTGRLEQYF
-	-	TRBJ2-3	TRBV2	TGTGCCAGCACCGAAGATTGGGCGGAAAGCACAGATACGCAGTATTTT	CASTEDWAESTDTQYF
-	few	TRBJ2-2	TRBV28	TGTGCCAGCAGCGCTCTCGGAGGGGCTTTGGACACCGGGGAGCTGTTTTTT	CASSALGGALDTGELFF
TRBD1	-	TRBJ2-7	TRBV20-1	TGCAGTGCTCGTAGACAGGGGGGACTCTACTACGAGCAGTACTTC	CSARRQGGLYYEQYF
TRBD1	once	TRBJ2-7	TRBV6-2/TRBV6-3	TGTGCCAGCAGTGCCAGGGGGTTGCATTTTGAGCAGTACTTC	CASSARGLHFEQYF
-	-	TRBJ2-7	TRBV27	TGTGCCAGCAGTTTATCCGGTACAGACCTATCCTACGAGCAGTACTTC	CASSLSGTDLSYEQYF
TRBD1	once	TRBJ2-2	TRBV6-5	TGTGCCAGCAGTTCGACAGGGGGCTCCGGGGAGCTGTTTTTT	CASSSTGGSGELFF
-	few	TRBJ2-7	TRBV6-1	TGTGCCAGCGCGACCCGGGGCTCCCCCTACGAGCAGTACTTC	CASATRGSPYEQYF
TRBD1	few	TRBJ1-1	TRBV20-1	TGCAGTGCTAGTTATCAGGGGGGAGGCACTGAAGCTTTCTTT	CSASYQGGGTEAFF
TRBD1	-	TRBJ1-1	TRBV30	TGTGCCTGGATCAACAGGGGAAACACTGAAGCTTTCTTT	CAWINRGNTEAFF
-	-	TRBJ2-7	TRBV28	TGTGCCAGCAGTTCACCGACGGACTTCCTCTGGGACGAGCAGTACTTC	CASSSPTDFLWDEQYF
TRBD1	-	TRBJ1-1	TRBV27	TGTGCCAGCAGACTTACAGGGGGCAGAACTGAAGCTTTCTTT	CASRLTGGRTEAFF
TRBD1	-	TRBJ2-7	TRBV28	TGTGCCAGCAGTCTCCGGGACAGGGGGCGAATTTACGAGCAGTACTTC	CASSLRDRGRIYEQYF
-	-	TRBJ2-1	TRBV6-5	TGTGCCAGCAAGGAAAGCTCCTACAATGAGCAGTTCTTC	CASKESSYNEQFF